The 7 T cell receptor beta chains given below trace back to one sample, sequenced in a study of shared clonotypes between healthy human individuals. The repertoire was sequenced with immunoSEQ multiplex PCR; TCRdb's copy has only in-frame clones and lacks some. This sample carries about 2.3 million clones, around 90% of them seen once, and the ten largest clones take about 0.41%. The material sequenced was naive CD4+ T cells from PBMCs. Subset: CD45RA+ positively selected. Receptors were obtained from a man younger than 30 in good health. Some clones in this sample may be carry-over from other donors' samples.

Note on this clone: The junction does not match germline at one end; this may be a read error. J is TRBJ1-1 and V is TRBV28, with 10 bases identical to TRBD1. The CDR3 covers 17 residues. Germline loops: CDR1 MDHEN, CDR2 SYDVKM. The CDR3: CASSSGPIIRDRGLPGF. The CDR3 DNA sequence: TGTGCCAGCAGCTCTGGTCCGATAATCCGGGACAGGGGCCTTCCGGGGTTT. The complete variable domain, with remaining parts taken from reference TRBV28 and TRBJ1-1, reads DVKVTQSSRYLVKRTGEKVFLECVQDMDHENMFWYRQDPGLGLRLIYFSYDVKMKEKGDIPEGYSVSREKKERFSLILESASTNQTSMYLCASSSGPIIRDRGLPGFGQGTRLTVV.

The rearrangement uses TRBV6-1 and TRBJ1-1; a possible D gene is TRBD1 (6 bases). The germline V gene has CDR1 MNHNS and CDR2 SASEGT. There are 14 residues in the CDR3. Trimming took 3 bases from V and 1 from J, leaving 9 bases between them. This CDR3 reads CASSDPGANTEAFF. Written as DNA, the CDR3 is TGTGCCAGCAGTGACCCGGGGGCGAACACTGAAGCTTTCTTT.

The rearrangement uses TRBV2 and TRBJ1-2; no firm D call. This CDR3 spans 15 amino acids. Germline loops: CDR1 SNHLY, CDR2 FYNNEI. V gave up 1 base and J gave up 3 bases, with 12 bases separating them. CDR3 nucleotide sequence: TGTGCCAGCAGTGAAGTAGGCAGCATGTACTATGGCTACACCTTC. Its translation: CASSEVGSMYYGYTF.

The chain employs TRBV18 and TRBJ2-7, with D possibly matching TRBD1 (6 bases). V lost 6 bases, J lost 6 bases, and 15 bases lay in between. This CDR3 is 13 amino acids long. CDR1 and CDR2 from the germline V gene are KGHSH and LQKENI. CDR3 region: CASSSDLQGEQYF. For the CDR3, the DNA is TGTGCCAGCTCCTCAGACTTACAGGGCGAGCAGTACTTC.

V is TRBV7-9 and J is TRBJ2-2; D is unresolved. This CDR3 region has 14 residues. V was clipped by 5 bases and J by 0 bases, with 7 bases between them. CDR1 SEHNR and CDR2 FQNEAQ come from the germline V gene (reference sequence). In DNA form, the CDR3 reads TGTGCCAGCAGCCCTACGACGAACACCGGGGAGCTGTTTTTT. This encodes CASSPTTNTGELFF. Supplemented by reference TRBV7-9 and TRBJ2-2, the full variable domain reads DTGVSQNPRHKITKRGQNVTFRCDPISEHNRLYWYRQTLGQGPEFLTYFQNEAQLEKSRLLSDRFSAERPKGSFSTLEIQRTEQGDSAMYLCASSPTTNTGELFFGEGSRLTVL.

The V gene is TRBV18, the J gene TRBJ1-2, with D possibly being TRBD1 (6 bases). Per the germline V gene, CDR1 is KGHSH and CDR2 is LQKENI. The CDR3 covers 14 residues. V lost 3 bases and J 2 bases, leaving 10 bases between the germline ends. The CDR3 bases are TGTGCCAGCTCACCCGGACAGCGGAACTATGGCTACACCTTC. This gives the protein CASSPGQRNYGYTF.

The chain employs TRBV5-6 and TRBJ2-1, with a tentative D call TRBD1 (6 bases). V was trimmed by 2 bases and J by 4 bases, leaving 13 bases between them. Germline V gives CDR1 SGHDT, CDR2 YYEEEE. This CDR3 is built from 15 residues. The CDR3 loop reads CASSFIAGVYNEQFF. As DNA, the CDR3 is TGTGCCAGCAGCTTCATCGCAGGGGTTTACAATGAGCAGTTCTTC.